The 20 T cell receptor beta chains given below trace back to one sample, sequenced in a study of T cells after yellow fever vaccination. One entry per CDR3 protein, called by TCRdb with MiXCR from the 5' RACE reads. The repertoire has a few hundred thousand distinct CDR3 sequences, 6% to 8% of them found once; the top ten carry about 15%. The sample in question was PBMCs, obtained 5 days after the yellow fever booster vaccination. The receptors here all came from a man aged 25-40 years who received the YFV17D yellow fever vaccine.

This clonotype was seen a few times. The chain carries TRBV19 and TRBJ2-5; D may be TRBD1 (5 bases). Germline CDR1 is LNHDA and CDR2 is SQIVND (reference sequence). This CDR3 spans 14 amino acids. V shed 2 bases and J shed 2 bases, with 9 bases lying between them. CDR3 bases: TGTGCCAGTAGTATAAAGGGGTTACAAGAGACCCAGTACTTC. Translation: CASSIKGLQETQYF.

This clonotype appeared a few times. This chain joins TRBV6-2 or TRBV6-3 and TRBJ2-7; 9 nucleotides agree with TRBD2. Germline CDR1 MNHEY, CDR2 SVGEGT. V dropped 8 bases and J dropped 4; count of bases not matched to a gene: 9. The CDR3 totals 14 residues. The CDR3 DNA sequence: TGTGCCAGCCGCAGACTAGCGGACTTATACGAGCAGTACTTC. Its translation: CASRRLADLYEQYF.

This clonotype appeared many times. The chain links TRBV29-1 to TRBJ2-1; no firm D call. V lost 4 bases to trimming and J lost 0 bases, with 10 bases between them. Germline loops: CDR1 SQVTM, CDR2 ANQGSEA. This CDR3 region has 14 residues. For the CDR3, the DNA is TGCAGCGTTGTCCAGATAAGCTCCTACAATGAGCAGTTCTTC. It is translated as CSVVQISSYNEQFF.

The table lists this clonotype with a count of one. The junction departs from the called germline gene at one end, perhaps through a read error. V gene TRBV7-7 combines with J gene TRBJ2-5; 10 bases line up with TRBD1. Germline V lookup: CDR1 SSHAT, CDR2 FNYEAQ (reference sequence). The CDR3 totals 14 residues. CDR3 amino acids: CASSFMGQGSPQYF. The CDR3 nucleotides read TGTGCTAGCAGCTTTATGGGACAGGGGAGCCCCCAGTACTTC. Together with reference TRBV7-7 and TRBJ2-5, the CDR3 gives the full variable domain: GAGVSQSPRYKVTKRGQDVTLRCDPISSHATLYWYQQALGQGPEFLTYFNYEAQPDKSGLPSDRFSAERPEGSISTLTIQRTEQRDSAMYRCASSFMGQGSPQYFGPGTRLLVL.

There are many counts of this clonotype. This sequence joins TRBV20-1 and TRBJ2-1; 12 bases agree with TRBD2. The V gene's germline CDR1 is DFQATT and CDR2 SNEGSKA (reference sequence). The V gene end was trimmed by 1 base and the J gene end by 6 bases; junction bases not matched to a gene: 4. The CDR3 has 15 residues. DNA of the CDR3: TGCAGTGCTAGAGCTAGCGGGAGGGCCTTCAATGAGCAGTTCTTC. This gives the protein CSARASGRAFNEQFF.

This clonotype has a handful of counts. The chain employs TRBV7-2 and TRBJ2-7; 11 bases match TRBD2. The CDR3 has 16 amino acids. With V trimmed by 0 bases and J by 3 bases, 4 bases remained unmatched. CDR1 is SGHTA, CDR2 FQGNSA, per germline. This CDR3 is CASSLAGLADLYEQYF. The DNA for the CDR3 is TGTGCCAGCAGCTTAGCGGGACTAGCGGACCTCTACGAGCAGTACTTC.

This clonotype was counted a few times. J is TRBJ2-7 and V is TRBV29-1; no firm D call. This CDR3 contains 8 residues. CDR1 is SQVTM and CDR2 is ANQGSEA in the germline V gene. V was trimmed by 6 bases and J by 4 bases, leaving 1 base between them. The CDR3 here is CSVYEQYF. Here the CDR3 DNA reads TGCAGCGTGTACGAGCAGTACTTC.

The CDR3 reads CASGDERTYNEQFF. CDR3 nucleotide sequence: TGCGCCAGCGGTGATGAGCGGACCTACAATGAGCAGTTCTTC. V is TRBV5-1 and J is TRBJ2-1; D perhaps matches TRBD2 (5 bases). Germline V CDR1 and CDR2: SGHRS, YFSETQ. The CDR3 extends over 14 amino acids. Trimming removed 7 bases from V and 2 bases from J, with 13 bases in between. The full variable domain, completed using reference TRBV5-1 and TRBJ2-1, is KAGVTQTPRYLIKTRGQQVTLSCSPISGHRSVSWYQQTPGQGLQFLFEYFSETQRNKGNFPGRFSGRQFSNSRSEMNVSTLELGDSALYLCASGDERTYNEQFFGPGTRLTVL.

This clonotype showed up just a few times. V and J are TRBV28 and TRBJ2-7, with 8 bases matching TRBD2. Trimming removed 1 base from V and 2 bases from J; junction bases left unmatched: 7. Germline-derived CDR1 and CDR2 are MDHEN and SYDVKM. The CDR3 loop spans 16 amino acids. The CDR3 is CASSLSLAGTTYEQYF. In DNA, the CDR3 is TGTGCCAGCAGTTTATCCCTAGCGGGCACCACCTACGAGCAGTACTTC.

This clonotype was seen many times. The rearrangement uses TRBV7-2 and TRBJ2-2; TRBD2 aligns across 9 bases. The germline CDR1 and CDR2 sequences are SGHTA and FQGNSA. J lost 8 bases, V lost 2 bases, and 9 bases had no gene match. CDR3 size: 16 residues. The chain's CDR3 is CASSLNLAGLVGELFF. CDR3 sequence (DNA): TGTGCCAGCAGCTTAAACCTAGCGGGGTTGGTTGGGGAGCTGTTTTTT.

This clonotype occurred many times. The gene calls are TRBV10-3 and TRBJ2-7; D gene ambiguous. CDR3 length: 16 amino acids. Germline lookup yields CDR1 ENHRY and CDR2 SYGVKD. The V end was cut by 10 bases, the J end by 1 base, with 23 bases between. CDR3 sequence: CATTSSSNPSSYEQYF. The CDR3 DNA follows: TGTGCCACGACGAGTAGTAGTAACCCCTCATCCTACGAGCAGTACTTC.

This clonotype was detected a few times. V is TRBV10-3 and J is TRBJ2-5; 8 bases fit TRBD2. J gave up 4 bases and V 4 bases, and 5 bases lay outside the gene matches. CDR1 and CDR2 (germline): ENHRY, SYGVKD. The CDR3 covers 14 residues. The CDR3 nucleotides read TGTGCCATCAGTGCGGGGGGGCTAGGAGAGACCCAGTACTTC. As protein: CAISAGGLGETQYF.

The chain recombines TRBV12-3 or TRBV12-4 with TRBJ2-1; 10 bases align to TRBD2. The CDR3 totals 15 residues. V lost 1 base, J lost 6 bases, and 3 bases stayed unmatched. CDR3 coding DNA: TGTGCCAGCAGTTTAGTAGCTAGCGGGAGCAATGAGCAGTTCTTC. Translated, it gives CASSLVASGSNEQFF.

This clonotype was found many times. The genes are TRBV12-3 or TRBV12-4 and TRBJ2-7; D is uncertain. This CDR3 has 11 residues. V was trimmed by 5 bases and J by 4 bases, leaving 6 bases between them. CDR3 region: CASSNWYEQYF. The CDR3 region has the DNA TGTGCCAGCAGTAATTGGTACGAGCAGTACTTC.

This clonotype was seen at least ten times. This chain connects TRBV20-1 to TRBJ2-2; D unresolved. This CDR3 has 16 residues. V lost 3 bases and J 0 bases, leaving 14 bases between the germline ends. The germline V gene has CDR1 DFQATT and CDR2 SNEGSKA (reference sequence). The CDR3 coding sequence is TGCAGTGCTAGCGGCCCCCCTGGGGCGAACACCGGGGAGCTGTTTTTT. Residues: CSASGPPGANTGELFF.

This clonotype was detected many times. This chain links TRBV7-3 with TRBJ2-5; D gene ambiguous. Germline values: CDR1 SGHTA, CDR2 FQGTGA. The CDR3 length is 16 residues. With 4 bases removed from V and 0 bases from J, the gap between germline ends came to 15 bases. CDR3 region: CASSSVSSPDQETQYF. CDR3 DNA sequence: TGTGCCAGCAGCTCAGTTAGCAGCCCCGACCAAGAGACCCAGTACTTC.

This clonotype was seen at least ten times. The chain uses TRBV7-9 and TRBJ2-7; D remains ambiguous. Germline V lookup: CDR1 SEHNR, CDR2 FQNEAQ (reference sequence). The ends were cut back, 4 bases at V and 3 bases at J, with 13 bases in the middle. The CDR3 is 14 amino acids. For the CDR3, the DNA is TGTGCCAGCAGCTCGGTTGGGCAGTACTACGAGCAGTACTTC. This gives the protein CASSSVGQYYEQYF.

The J gene is TRBJ2-3, the V gene TRBV7-6; TRBD2 matches at 14 bases. Germline CDR1 and CDR2: SGHVS and FNYEAQ. J lost 4 bases, V lost 6 bases, and 21 bases had no gene match. This CDR3 is 21 amino acids long. CDR3 residues: CASSHLPPGLAGETPSDTQYF. The CDR3 region has the DNA TGTGCCAGCAGTCACCTACCGCCGGGACTAGCGGGAGAGACGCCCTCAGATACGCAGTATTTT. Drawing the rest from reference TRBV7-6 and TRBJ2-3, the complete variable domain is GAGVSQSPRYKVTKRGQDVALRCDPISGHVSLYWYRQALGQGPEFLTYFNYEAQQDKSGLPNDRFSAERPEGSISTLTIQRTEQRDSAMYRCASSHLPPGLAGETPSDTQYFGPGTRLTVL.

This clonotype was seen only a few times. The chain recombines TRBV2 with TRBJ2-7; the match to TRBD2 covers 13 bases. Germline V lookup: CDR1 SNHLY, CDR2 FYNNEI. V lost 0 bases and J lost 4; bases outside the gene matches: 3. The CDR3 is 16 amino acids. CDR3 amino acids: CASSEALLAGGYEQYF. In DNA, the CDR3 is TGTGCCAGCAGTGAAGCGCTACTAGCGGGAGGGTACGAGCAGTACTTC.

This clonotype occurred many times. The chain uses TRBV7-2 and TRBJ2-3; no firm D call. Trimming left V 5 bases short and J 5 bases short, with 11 bases between. This CDR3 is built from 13 residues. The germline V gene has CDR1 SGHTA and CDR2 FQGNSA. The CDR3 is CASSPKKGDTQYF. The DNA for the CDR3 is TGTGCCAGCAGCCCTAAGAAAGGAGATACGCAGTATTTT.